This TCR beta chain was recovered during a study of T cells in localized non-small cell lung cancer. Points from the study as a whole: Heterogeneity remains possible, as sequencing covered one tumor region only. A median of about 52 clones ranked among the top 100 in tumor appeared in adjacent lung.

This clone turned up a few times. The antigen is undetermined. Repertoires were generated with immunoSEQ multiplex PCR, while TCRdb's copy carries only in-frame clones and drops some. The table records about 72,000 clones, about four fifths of them present only once. The source is a female donor over 55 with stage I lung adenocarcinoma. The source was peripheral blood, collected before any cancer treatment.

DNA of the CDR3: TGTGCCAGCAGTTTAACAGGGCTCGTAGTCTATGGCTACACCTTC. Translated, it gives CASSLTGLVVYGYTF. This chain joins TRBV28 and TRBJ1-2; D possibly corresponds to TRBD1 (6 bases). The germline gives CDR1 MDHEN, CDR2 SYDVKM. The CDR3 is 15 residues long. Trimming cost V 2 bases and J 4 bases, with 14 bases left between them.